The rows below give T cell receptor beta chains drawn from one sample of a study of cytomegalovirus exposure and HLA in healthy donors. TCRdb keeps only in-frame clones here, not all; method: immunoSEQ multiplex PCR. This sample carries about 200,000 clones, more than 85% of them seen once, and the ten largest clones take more than 1.5%. Sequenced: PBMCs. The receptors come from a woman between 18 and 29 years old in good health and CMV-seronegative. The CDR3 runs from the conserved cysteine through the conserved F or W. Each record gives: J gene, clone size, D gene, V gene, CDR3 DNA, CDR3 protein. D genes are given only for firm matches. For some rows the clone size is stated as once, few or many, or as a class when expanded; others skip it.

j_gene: TRBJ2-3
abundance: .
d_gene: .
v_gene: TRBV30
CDR3nt: TGTGCCTGGAATACGGGGGCAGATACGCAGTATTTT
CDR3aa: CAWNTGADTQYF

j_gene: TRBJ2-7
abundance: .
d_gene: .
v_gene: TRBV11-1
CDR3nt: TGTGCCAGCAGCCCTAAACCGCCCGGGACTCCTCACCCTCCATACGAGCAGTACTTC
CDR3aa: CASSPKPPGTPHPPYEQYF

j_gene: TRBJ2-1
abundance: .
d_gene: TRBD2
v_gene: TRBV15
CDR3nt: TGTGCCACTCAAGGGACTAGCGGGTTCTCCTACAATGAGCAGTTCTTC
CDR3aa: CATQGTSGFSYNEQFF

j_gene: TRBJ2-5
abundance: .
d_gene: TRBD2
v_gene: TRBV27
CDR3nt: TGTGCCAGCAGTTTTGGGACTAGCGGGGGTAGAGAGACCCAGTACTTC
CDR3aa: CASSFGTSGGRETQYF

j_gene: TRBJ1-5
abundance: once
d_gene: TRBD1
v_gene: TRBV6-5
CDR3nt: TGTGCCAGCAGACGCCCAGGGGGCAATCAGCCCCAGCACTTT
CDR3aa: CASRRPGGNQPQHF

j_gene: TRBJ2-1
abundance: once
d_gene: .
v_gene: TRBV7-8
CDR3nt: TGTGCCAGCAGCTTCAGGAGGATGAGCGATGAGCAGTTCTTC
CDR3aa: CASSFRRMSDEQFF

j_gene: TRBJ2-7
abundance: .
d_gene: .
v_gene: TRBV28
CDR3nt: TGTGCCAGCAGTTTAGCGTACGAGCAGTACTTC
CDR3aa: CASSLAYEQYF

j_gene: TRBJ2-1
abundance: once
d_gene: TRBD2
v_gene: TRBV10-1
CDR3nt: TGCGCCAGCAGTGATAGTTGGCGGGGGGGCTACAATGAGCAGTTCTTC
CDR3aa: CASSDSWRGGYNEQFF

j_gene: TRBJ1-3
abundance: .
d_gene: .
v_gene: TRBV10-3
CDR3nt: TGTGCCATCAGTGAGTCCAGACAGGCCTCTGGAAACACCATATATTTT
CDR3aa: CAISESRQASGNTIYF

j_gene: TRBJ2-7
abundance: .
d_gene: TRBD2
v_gene: TRBV7-7
CDR3nt: TGTGCTAGCAGCCCATCTCTAGCGGGAGACGAGCAGTACTTC
CDR3aa: CASSPSLAGDEQYF

j_gene: TRBJ2-1
abundance: .
d_gene: .
v_gene: TRBV29-1
CDR3nt: TGCAGCGTTGCGGGCGGGGGCCATTACAATGAGCAGTTCTTC
CDR3aa: CSVAGGGHYNEQFF

j_gene: TRBJ2-7
abundance: .
d_gene: TRBD2
v_gene: TRBV5-1
CDR3nt: TGCGCCAGCAGCTTGAGTAGCGGGACCTCCTACGAGCAGTACTTC
CDR3aa: CASSLSSGTSYEQYF

j_gene: TRBJ2-1
abundance: .
d_gene: .
v_gene: TRBV5-1
CDR3nt: TGCGCCAGCAGCTTGGGCAGGGACAATGAGCAGTTCTTC
CDR3aa: CASSLGRDNEQFF

j_gene: TRBJ1-1
abundance: .
d_gene: .
v_gene: TRBV7-9
CDR3nt: TGTGCCAGCAGCTCGCAGGGGAACACTGAAGCTTTCTTT
CDR3aa: CASSSQGNTEAFF

j_gene: TRBJ2-3
abundance: .
d_gene: TRBD2
v_gene: TRBV30
CDR3nt: TGTGCCTGGAGTAGTGGGGCGGGAGACGCGGATACGCAGTATTTT
CDR3aa: CAWSSGAGDADTQYF

j_gene: TRBJ2-7
abundance: .
d_gene: .
v_gene: TRBV7-9
CDR3nt: TGTGCCAGCAGCTTACCCATGGGAGGCCAAGACTCCTACGAGCAGTACTTC
CDR3aa: CASSLPMGGQDSYEQYF

j_gene: TRBJ2-3
abundance: few
d_gene: .
v_gene: TRBV25-1
CDR3nt: TGTGCCAGCAGTGAACAGGGCGTTGGCACAGATACGCAGTATTTT
CDR3aa: CASSEQGVGTDTQYF

j_gene: TRBJ2-1
abundance: .
d_gene: .
v_gene: TRBV9
CDR3nt: TGTGCCAGCAGCGGGAATAGCGGAACCTACAATGAGCAGTTCTTC
CDR3aa: CASSGNSGTYNEQFF

j_gene: TRBJ2-1
abundance: .
d_gene: TRBD2
v_gene: TRBV13
CDR3nt: TGTGCCAGCAGCTTAGCCCCCGGGACTAGCGTGATCTACAATGAGCAGTTCTTC
CDR3aa: CASSLAPGTSVIYNEQFF

j_gene: TRBJ2-5
abundance: .
d_gene: .
v_gene: TRBV5-1
CDR3nt: TGCGCCAGCAGCTTGGCGACCCAGTCGGGGGAGACCCAGTACTTC
CDR3aa: CASSLATQSGETQYF

j_gene: TRBJ2-1
abundance: .
d_gene: TRBD2
v_gene: TRBV15
CDR3nt: TGTGCCACCAGCAGAGATAATCTAGCGGGAGGGCGCAATGAGCAGTTCTTC
CDR3aa: CATSRDNLAGGRNEQFF

j_gene: TRBJ2-3
abundance: .
d_gene: TRBD1
v_gene: TRBV6-1
CDR3nt: TGTGCCAGCAGTTCCTCGGACAGGGGTACGCAGTATTTT
CDR3aa: CASSSSDRGTQYF

j_gene: TRBJ2-5
abundance: few
d_gene: .
v_gene: TRBV18
CDR3nt: TGTGCCAGCTCACCAAACAGCGGAGACCAAGAGACCCAGTACTTC
CDR3aa: CASSPNSGDQETQYF

j_gene: TRBJ1-4
abundance: .
d_gene: .
v_gene: TRBV6-5
CDR3nt: TGTGCCAGCAGTTTGACAGTTAGGGAAAAACTGTTTTTT
CDR3aa: CASSLTVREKLFF

j_gene: TRBJ2-3
abundance: once
d_gene: TRBD1
v_gene: TRBV7-7
CDR3nt: TGTGCTAGCAGCCCGGGACAGGGGGCCGATACGCAGTATTTT
CDR3aa: CASSPGQGADTQYF

j_gene: TRBJ2-3
abundance: .
d_gene: .
v_gene: TRBV29-1
CDR3nt: TGCAGCGTTCGGGAAGGAGCAGATACGCAGTATTTT
CDR3aa: CSVREGADTQYF